Listed here are 29 T cell receptor beta chains from one sample, sequenced in a study of blood T cell repertoires in COVID-19. TCRdb keeps only in-frame clones here, not all; method: immunoSEQ multiplex PCR. The table has more than 70,000 clones, 90% seen once. Sequenced input: peripheral blood. Source of these receptors: a woman between 18 and 30 years old with acute or convalescent COVID-19.

The V gene is TRBV24-1, the J gene TRBJ2-3, with D unresolved. This CDR3 region has 13 residues. V lost 2 bases and J lost 3, with 5 bases in between. The germline V gene encodes CDR1 KGHDR and CDR2 SFDVKD. The CDR3 reads CATSDSGTDTQYF. For the CDR3, the DNA is TGTGCCACCAGTGATTCCGGGACAGATACGCAGTATTTT.

V and J are TRBV3-1 (or the pseudogene TRBV3-2) and TRBJ2-3, with a tentative D call TRBD2 (6 bases). This CDR3 spans 17 amino acids. The V and J ends lost 0 bases and 2 bases respectively, with 15 bases between them. CDR1 is LGHDT and CDR2 is YNNKEL in the germline V gene (reference sequence). The CDR3 loop is CASSQDFASEHTDTQYF. CDR3 nucleotide sequence: TGTGCCAGCAGCCAAGATTTTGCTAGCGAGCACACAGATACGCAGTATTTT.

The genes are TRBV6-1 and TRBJ1-1, with D hard to call. The CDR3 extends over 15 amino acids. Trimming cost V 0 bases and J 6 bases, with 14 bases left between them. CDR1 MNHNS and CDR2 SASEGT come from the germline V gene. CDR3 sequence: CASSEALGQVPEAFF. The CDR3 DNA reads TGTGCCAGCAGTGAAGCGCTTGGGCAAGTCCCTGAAGCTTTCTTT.

The chain uses TRBV23-1 and TRBJ2-3; D is possibly TRBD1 (6 bases). TRBV23-1 qualifies as an ORF whose function is uncertain. The V end lost 7 bases, the J end lost 2 bases, and 13 bases lay between the germline ends. The CDR3 is 14 residues long. CDR3 sequence (DNA): TGCGCCAGCACCCCTCAGGGGACCACAGATACGCAGTATTTT. Translated, it gives CASTPQGTTDTQYF.

The V and J genes are TRBV10-3 and TRBJ2-1; TRBD2 matches at 10 bases. Germline V gives CDR1 ENHRY, CDR2 SYGVKD. J was trimmed by 14 bases and V by 2 bases; bases with no gene match: 6. This CDR3 comprises 13 residues. CDR3 sequence: CAISEASGSVKFF. The CDR3 DNA reads TGTGCCATCAGTGAGGCTAGCGGGAGCGTGAAGTTCTTC.

The rearrangement joins TRBV6-5 to TRBJ1-2; a weak D match, TRBD1 (5 bases). This CDR3 spans 14 amino acids. With 6 bases removed from V and 5 bases from J, the gap between germline ends came to 16 bases. Germline lookup yields CDR1 MNHEY and CDR2 SVGAGI. CDR3 in amino acids: CASSPGGGVYGYTF. The CDR3, as DNA: TGTGCCAGCAGCCCGGGGGGAGGGGTGTATGGCTACACCTTC.

The chain couples TRBV7-2 to TRBJ1-2, with D unresolved. The ends were cut back, 2 bases at V and 7 bases at J, with 14 bases in the middle. The CDR3 is 14 residues long. The germline V gene encodes CDR1 SGHTA and CDR2 FQGNSA. The CDR3 here is CASSLLGGQLGYTF. CDR3 sequence (DNA): TGTGCCAGCAGCTTACTTGGTGGTCAACTTGGCTACACCTTC.

The chain couples TRBV9 to TRBJ1-1; D may be TRBD1 (6 bases). The V gene's germline CDR1 is SGDLS and CDR2 YYNGEE. This CDR3 contains 13 residues. V was cut by 9 bases and J by 0 bases, with 12 bases left in between. CDR3 region: CATTRGLNTEAFF. DNA of the CDR3: TGTGCCACCACCAGGGGATTGAACACTGAAGCTTTCTTT. Using reference TRBV9 and TRBJ1-1 for the parts outside the CDR3, the full variable domain is DSGVTQTPKHLITATGQRVTLRCSPRSGDLSVYWYQQSLDQGLQFLIQYYNGEERAKGNILERFSAQQFPDLHSELNLSSLELGDSALYFCATTRGLNTEAFFGQGTRLTVV.

V and J are TRBV15 and TRBJ2-1; 10 positions match TRBD2. V dropped 0 bases and J dropped 5; count of bases not matched to a gene: 10. The CDR3 has 18 residues. Germline CDR1 LNHNV, CDR2 YYDKDF (reference sequence). The CDR3 DNA follows: TGTGCCACCAGCAGAGATCATCATCCGGGACTAGCGAACAATGAGCAGTTCTTC. It is translated as CATSRDHHPGLANNEQFF.

The V and J genes are TRBV2 and TRBJ1-6; no definite D call. Trimming stripped 6 bases from V and 0 bases from J, with 9 bases between. Germline assignment: CDR1 SNHLY and CDR2 FYNNEI. The length of the CDR3 is 15 residues. The CDR3 loop is CASREESSYNSPLHF. The CDR3 nucleotides read TGTGCCAGCAGGGAGGAGAGCTCCTATAATTCACCCCTCCACTTT.

The chain joins TRBV28 to TRBJ2-7, with D possibly TRBD2 on 5 matching bases. V shed 10 bases and J shed 0 bases, with 7 bases lying between them. CDR1 is MDHEN and CDR2 is SYDVKM in the germline V gene. The CDR3 contains 11 residues. The CDR3 is CATADSYEQYF. The CDR3 DNA reads as TGTGCCACAGCGGACTCCTACGAGCAGTACTTC.

The chain couples TRBV11-3 to TRBJ1-1; D possibly corresponds to TRBD1 (5 bases). From germline, CDR1 is SGHNT and CDR2 YENEEA. Trimming took 2 bases from V and 4 from J, leaving 14 bases between them. This CDR3 has 15 residues. CDR3 in amino acids: CASSLKGRTGTEAFF. CDR3 nucleotides: TGTGCCAGCAGCTTAAAGGGGAGGACGGGCACTGAAGCTTTCTTT.

The chain recombines TRBV12-3 or TRBV12-4 with TRBJ1-2; 8 nucleotides align to TRBD1. V was pared by 7 bases and J by 6 bases, with 7 bases of the junction left unmatched. The CDR3 has 13 amino acids. The CDR3 nucleotides are TGTGCCAGCACCCCGACAGGGGTGAATGGCTACACCTTC. Protein: CASTPTGVNGYTF.

V usage is TRBV19 and J usage is TRBJ1-2, with D unclear. V was cut by 5 bases and J by 2 bases, with 12 bases left in between. This CDR3 has 14 residues. CDR1 LNHDA and CDR2 SQIVND come from the germline V gene (reference sequence). The CDR3 DNA follows: TGTGCCAGTAGTCCCCAGACGGGAAACTATGGCTACACCTTC. It translates to CASSPQTGNYGYTF.

This clone was detected only once. The chain has TRBV10-2 and TRBJ2-1; D is perhaps TRBD1 (7 bases). V shed 8 bases and J shed 9 bases, with 17 bases lying between them. Germline V CDR1 and CDR2: WSHSY, SAAADI. This CDR3 contains 13 residues. CDR3 sequence: CASLQFQGGEQFF. The DNA of the CDR3 is TGCGCCAGCTTGCAGTTCCAGGGGGGTGAGCAGTTCTTC.

The chain recombines TRBV18 with TRBJ2-3, with TRBD1 identical over 11 bases. Germline V gene data show CDR1 as KGHSH and CDR2 as LQKENI. The CDR3 has 15 residues. Germline trimming cut 3 bases from V and 6 bases from J; bases unmatched to any gene: 5. The CDR3: CASSPGTGGMDTQYF. CDR3 DNA: TGTGCCAGCTCACCGGGGACAGGGGGTATGGATACGCAGTATTTT.

This chain links TRBV18 with TRBJ2-1; 7 positions match TRBD2. With V trimmed by 0 bases and J by 6 bases, 14 bases remained unmatched. This CDR3 has 18 amino acids. CDR1 is KGHSH, CDR2 LQKENI, per germline. The chain's CDR3 is CASSPPARSRDYPNEQFF. The CDR3 bases are TGTGCCAGCTCACCACCGGCGCGGAGCCGGGACTACCCCAATGAGCAGTTCTTC.

The chain couples TRBV3-1 (or the pseudogene TRBV3-2) to TRBJ2-1; 9 nucleotides align to TRBD1. This CDR3 comprises 12 residues. Germline-derived CDR1 and CDR2 are LGHDT and YNNKEL (reference sequence). The trim removed 4 bases at V and 15 bases at J, leaving 7 bases unmatched. CDR3 amino acids: CASSLRTGAPFF. In nucleotides, the CDR3 is TGTGCCAGCAGCCTTCGGACAGGGGCCCCGTTCTTC.

This rearrangement joins TRBV6-1 to TRBJ2-1; D possibly corresponds to TRBD2 (5 bases). This CDR3 has 15 amino acids. Germline assignment: CDR1 MNHNS and CDR2 SASEGT. The V and J ends lost 2 bases and 0 bases respectively, with 8 bases between them. In nucleotides, the CDR3 is TGTGCCAGCAGTGAAATGGGGAGCTCCTACAATGAGCAGTTCTTC. Translation: CASSEMGSSYNEQFF.

This chain uses TRBV7-2 with TRBJ1-1, with D perhaps TRBD1 (5 bases). This CDR3 spans 14 amino acids. V dropped 5 bases and J dropped 6 bases, with 16 bases sitting between them. Germline lookup yields CDR1 SGHTA and CDR2 FQGNSA. The CDR3 bases are TGTGCCAGCAGCCCGGGGGGTAGTAGTGCTGAAGCTTTCTTT. Translation: CASSPGGSSAEAFF.

The rearrangement links TRBV10-3 to TRBJ1-2; D possibly corresponds to TRBD1 (6 bases). CDR3 length: 12 residues. Trimming removed 10 bases from V and 4 bases from J, with 13 bases in between. The V gene's germline CDR1 is ENHRY and CDR2 SYGVKD. The CDR3 region is CATSPDSYGYTF. The CDR3, as DNA: TGTGCCACCTCCCCGGACAGCTATGGCTACACCTTC.

The CDR3 sequence is CASSPTGAPNTEAFF. DNA of the CDR3: TGTGCCAGCAGTCCGACAGGAGCTCCGAACACTGAAGCTTTCTTT. This chain connects TRBV27 to TRBJ1-1; possibly TRBD1 for D (6 bases). Per the germline V gene, CDR1 is MNHEY and CDR2 is SMNVEV (reference sequence). The germline V and J ends were trimmed by 5 bases and 1 base, with 14 bases remaining between them. The CDR3 runs to 15 residues.

Here the CDR3 DNA reads TGTGCCAGCAGTCCTAGAGGGACAGGGTACGCTGAAGCTTTCTTT. This gives the protein CASSPRGTGYAEAFF. J is TRBJ1-1 and V is TRBV6-4; 9 positions match TRBD1. The CDR3 loop spans 15 amino acids. V lost 5 bases and J lost 6; bases outside the gene matches: 10. Germline CDR1 is MRHNA and CDR2 is SNTAGT.

The gene calls are TRBV7-9 and TRBJ1-6; 12 positions agree with TRBD1. The length of the CDR3 is 15 residues. Germline-derived CDR1 and CDR2 are SEHNR and FQNEAQ (reference sequence). V dropped 5 bases and J dropped 14; count of bases not matched to a gene: 10. The CDR3 reads CASSTGTGGIPALHF. The CDR3, as DNA: TGTGCCAGCAGCACAGGGACAGGGGGCATTCCGGCCCTCCACTTT.

The J gene is TRBJ1-1, the V gene TRBV7-9; D is perhaps TRBD1 (6 bases). This CDR3 contains 14 residues. Germline CDR1 is SEHNR and CDR2 is FQNEAQ (reference sequence). Trimming removed 4 bases at V and 0 bases at J, with 9 bases between. Written as DNA, the CDR3 is TGTGCCAGCAGCTCCACAGGGTTGAACACTGAAGCTTTCTTT. It specifies CASSSTGLNTEAFF.

This sequence joins TRBV5-1 and TRBJ1-2; TRBD1 matches at 10 bases. Germline values: CDR1 SGHRS, CDR2 YFSETQ. V trimming: 0 bases; J trimming: 5 bases; junction bases outside the gene matches: 1. The length of the CDR3 is 14 residues. CDR3 DNA sequence: TGCGCCAGCAGCTTGGGGGACAGGGGATATGGCTACACCTTC. Encoded protein: CASSLGDRGYGYTF.

The V gene is TRBV7-6, the J gene TRBJ2-5, with D possibly matching TRBD1 (5 bases). The CDR3 has 14 amino acids. Germline CDR1 reads SGHVS; CDR2 reads FNYEAQ. V was cut by 1 base and J by 5 bases, with 11 bases left in between. CDR3: CASSLEDMGETQYF. CDR3 DNA: TGTGCCAGCAGCTTAGAGGACATGGGGGAGACCCAGTACTTC.

The V call is TRBV7-8, the J call TRBJ2-7; 7 nucleotides agree with TRBD1. The length of the CDR3 is 15 residues. CDR1 is SGHVS, CDR2 FQNEAQ, per germline. The J segment lost 2 bases and the V segment lost 0 bases, leaving 4 bases of the junction unmatched. The CDR3 spells CASSLAGQAAYEQYF. In nucleotides, the CDR3 is TGTGCCAGCAGCTTAGCCGGACAGGCTGCCTACGAGCAGTACTTC.

The chain is built from TRBV28 and TRBJ1-1; weak D call: TRBD1 (6 bases). Per germline, CDR1 MDHEN and CDR2 SYDVKM. The CDR3 spans 16 residues. V gave up 4 bases and J gave up 4 bases, with 19 bases separating them. The CDR3 DNA reads TGTGCCAGCAGTTCGTCAGGGGATGGAACGAGCACTGAAGCTTTCTTT. Protein: CASSSSGDGTSTEAFF.